This T cell receptor (beta chain) was documented in a study of blood T cell repertoires in COVID-19. Study in general: COVID-19 samples collected from the United States, Italy and Spain covered acute and convalescent phases. From T cells, B-cell-depleted T cells, or PBMCs came the material, which was cDNA or gDNA.

Profiling relied on immunoSEQ multiplex PCR, and the TCRdb table lists in-frame clones only, not all of them. The repertoire holds hundreds of thousands of clones, with more than 70% as singletons. This CDR3 is 15 amino acids long. CDR1 is LGHDT and CDR2 is YNNKEL in the germline V gene (reference sequence). V lost 7 bases, J lost 1 base, and 16 bases lay in between. The clonotype comes from a man in his forties in a cohort exposed to, infected with or recovered from COVID-19 (not recorded which). Sequenced sample: PBMCs or T cells enriched from blood (not recorded which). V usage is TRBV3-1 (or the pseudogene TRBV3-2) and J usage is TRBJ2-5; D gene ambiguous. CDR3: CASTINWAPQETQYF. CDR3 nucleotides: TGTGCCAGCACCATCAATTGGGCCCCCCAAGAGACCCAGTACTTC.